The rows below give T cell receptor beta chains drawn from one sample of a study of blood T cell repertoires in COVID-19. Assay: immunoSEQ multiplex PCR; the TCRdb copy retains only in-frame clones and omits some. The sample shows about 90,000 clones, 65% to 90% of them seen only once. What was sequenced was peripheral blood. The receptor source for this set is a man older than 75 with active or convalescent COVID-19. Both conserved end residues are part of each CDR3. D genes are given only for firm matches. Expanded clones get a size class; other rows say once, few or many, or leave the size out.

size	D	J	V	DNA	CDR3
NA	TRBD1	TRBJ2-2	TRBV5-4	TGTGCCAGCGGTAGGACAGGGGTAGACGGGGAGCTGTTTTTT	CASGRTGVDGELFF
NA	NA	TRBJ2-5	TRBV29-1	TGCAGCGTTGGAAGGGGTTTAAAAGAGACCCAGTACTTC	CSVGRGLKETQYF
NA	NA	TRBJ2-3	TRBV3-1/TRBV3-2	TGTGCCAGCAGCCTGCGGGTGGGCCGAGATACGCAGTATTTT	CASSLRVGRDTQYF
NA	TRBD2	TRBJ2-5	TRBV5-6	TGTGCCAGCAGCTGGGGCCCCCTTATACTAGCGGGAGGGAGGGAGACCCAGTACTTC	CASSWGPLILAGGRETQYF
NA	NA	TRBJ2-2	TRBV5-1	TGCGCCAGCAGTTACGCAGGGACCGGGGAGCTGTTTTTT	CASSYAGTGELFF
NA	NA	TRBJ2-1	TRBV15	TGTGCCACCAGCAGAGATTACTCCTACAATGAGCAGTTCTTC	CATSRDYSYNEQFF
NA	NA	TRBJ1-5	TRBV24-1	TGTGCCACCAGTGAGACTTATAGCAATCAGCCCCAGCATTTT	CATSETYSNQPQHF
NA	NA	TRBJ2-7	TRBV6-5	TGTGCCAGCAGTTACTCACAAACCTACGAGCAGTACTTC	CASSYSQTYEQYF
NA	NA	TRBJ2-1	TRBV11-2	TGTGCCAGCAGCTCTATACTAGACAATGAGCAGTTCTTC	CASSSILDNEQFF
NA	NA	TRBJ1-2	TRBV19	TGTGCCAGTAACCGAGGAGGGAAAAACTATGGCTACACCTTC	CASNRGGKNYGYTF
NA	NA	TRBJ1-3	TRBV19	TGTGCCAGTAGAACAGCTGGAAACACCATATATTTT	CASRTAGNTIYF
NA	TRBD2	TRBJ2-2	TRBV4-1	TGCGCCAGCAGCCTCCGCGGGAGTGGGTCGGGCACCGGGGAGCTGTTTTTT	CASSLRGSGSGTGELFF
NA	TRBD2	TRBJ2-1	TRBV11-3	TGTGCCAGCAGCTTAGGTTCTAGCGGGAGTCATGAGCAGTTCTTC	CASSLGSSGSHEQFF
NA	NA	TRBJ1-1	TRBV2	TGTGCCAGCAGTGAAGCGCTGGGACTTGAAGCTTTCTTT	CASSEALGLEAFF
NA	NA	TRBJ2-3	TRBV14	TGTGCCAGCAGCCCCTGGACTAGCACAGATACGCAGTATTTT	CASSPWTSTDTQYF
NA	NA	TRBJ1-2	TRBV6-2/TRBV6-3	TGTGCCAGCAGCCCTGACAGGAACTATGGCTACACCTTC	CASSPDRNYGYTF
NA	TRBD2	TRBJ2-7	TRBV6-1	TGTGCCAGCAGTGGGATAAGTACTAGCGGCCGACCTAGCTCCTACGAGCAGTACTTC	CASSGISTSGRPSSYEQYF
NA	TRBD1	TRBJ1-6	TRBV7-9	TGTGCCAGCAGCTTAGAGACAGGGTGGAATTCACCCCTCCACTTT	CASSLETGWNSPLHF
NA	TRBD1	TRBJ2-5	TRBV4-1	TGCGCCAGCAGCCCCCGGGGCGGGACAGGGTTGGCAGAGACCCAGTACTTC	CASSPRGGTGLAETQYF
NA	NA	TRBJ2-7	TRBV4-3	TGCGCCAGCAGCCCGGCCAGGGGTCCCTACGAGCAGTACTTC	CASSPARGPYEQYF
NA	NA	TRBJ2-2	TRBV9	TGTGCCAGCAGCGTAGCCCTAGCCGCGAACACCGGGGAGCTGTTTTTT	CASSVALAANTGELFF
NA	TRBD2	TRBJ2-2	TRBV6-2/TRBV6-3	TGTGCCAGCAGTTACTCGGGGCGTGGCGGGAGGGCCACCGGGGAGCTGTTTTTT	CASSYSGRGGRATGELFF
NA	TRBD2	TRBJ2-3	TRBV14	TGTGCCAGCAGCAGACTAGCGGGCCGCACAGATACGCAGTATTTT	CASSRLAGRTDTQYF
NA	NA	TRBJ1-5	TRBV9	TGTGCCAGCAGCGTAGCAGGGTTGAGCAATCAGCCCCAGCATTTT	CASSVAGLSNQPQHF
few	TRBD2	TRBJ2-3	TRBV5-1	TGCGCCAGCAGCTTAGGACTAGCGGATTCCTTTCCTAACACAGATACGCAGTATTTT	CASSLGLADSFPNTDTQYF
few	NA	TRBJ1-5	TRBV7-8	TGTGCCAGCAGCTATCCGGGGGGAAATCAGCCCCAGCATTTT	CASSYPGGNQPQHF
NA	NA	TRBJ1-1	TRBV18	TGTGCCAGCTCACCACCAGACAGCATGAACACTGAAGCTTTCTTT	CASSPPDSMNTEAFF
NA	NA	TRBJ2-2	TRBV7-6	TGTGCCAGCAGCTTAGTGCCCGGGGTTGCCGGGGAGCTGTTTTTT	CASSLVPGVAGELFF
NA	TRBD1	TRBJ1-1	TRBV30	TGTGCCTGGAGTAAGGGGACAGCGCGCCCTGAAGCTTTCTTT	CAWSKGTARPEAFF
NA	TRBD1	TRBJ1-4	TRBV5-6	TGTGCCAGCAGCGGACCGGGACAGGGGGTGACTAATGAAAAACTGTTTTTT	CASSGPGQGVTNEKLFF
NA	NA	TRBJ1-4	TRBV27	TGTGCCAGCAGTTTCCGGGGAAATGAAAAACTGTTTTTT	CASSFRGNEKLFF
once	NA	TRBJ1-6	TRBV30	TGTGCCTGGAAGGCGGGAGATTATAATTCACCCCTCCACTTT	CAWKAGDYNSPLHF
NA	NA	TRBJ2-3	TRBV9	TGTGCCAGCAGCGAGGGAGTACGGGAGTCAACGGATACGCAGTATTTT	CASSEGVRESTDTQYF
NA	TRBD1	TRBJ1-1	TRBV11-2	TGTGCCAGCAGCTTAGAACCGGGACAGGGGAACACTGAAGCTTTCTTT	CASSLEPGQGNTEAFF
NA	NA	TRBJ1-1	TRBV4-2	TGTGCCAGCAGCCTGCAGGGGAACACTGAAGCTTTCTTT	CASSLQGNTEAFF
NA	NA	TRBJ1-2	TRBV7-2	TGTGCCAGCAGCCCCCCGGGAGGCTATGGCTACACCTTC	CASSPPGGYGYTF
NA	NA	TRBJ1-3	TRBV9	TGTGCCAGCAGCCTTACAGGTGCGGCCGGAAACACCATATATTTT	CASSLTGAAGNTIYF
few	NA	TRBJ1-1	TRBV5-1	TGCGCCAGCAGCTTGAGGCCGGGGAACACTGAAGCTTTCTTT	CASSLRPGNTEAFF
NA	NA	TRBJ2-1	TRBV7-2	TGTGCCTTCTCTTGGAGTAATTCCTTCAATGAGCAGTTCTTC	CAFSWSNSFNEQFF
NA	NA	TRBJ2-1	TRBV6-5	TGTGCCAGCAGTCCCCCCCTCCACAATGAGCAGTTCTTC	CASSPPLHNEQFF
few	TRBD2	TRBJ2-5	TRBV4-2	TGTGCCAGCAGCCAAGATACTAGCGAGGCGACCCAGTACTTC	CASSQDTSEATQYF
NA	TRBD1	TRBJ2-1	TRBV4-3	TGCGCCAGCAGCCAAGGGGACAGGGTTTCTGAGCAGTTCTTC	CASSQGDRVSEQFF
NA	TRBD1	TRBJ2-7	TRBV6-6	TGTGCCAGCAGTACGCCGACAGGGGTTGACGAGCAGTACTTC	CASSTPTGVDEQYF
NA	TRBD2	TRBJ2-3	TRBV9	TGTGCCAGCAGCGTAGCTAGGGCTAGCGGGAGGGATACGCAGTATTTT	CASSVARASGRDTQYF
NA	TRBD2	TRBJ2-1	TRBV7-2	TGTGCCAGCAGCAAAGGGGGGGTACTAGCGGGAGTCTACAATGAGCAGTTCTTC	CASSKGGVLAGVYNEQFF
NA	NA	TRBJ1-5	TRBV6-1	TGTGCCAGCAGTGAAAATGTGTATAGCAATCAGCCCCAGCATTTT	CASSENVYSNQPQHF
NA	TRBD2	TRBJ2-5	TRBV2	TGTGCCAGCAGGACTAGCGGGAGGGCCCGGGAGACCCAGTACTTC	CASRTSGRARETQYF
NA	TRBD1	TRBJ2-1	TRBV24-1	TGTGCCACCAGTGATCACCCGGACAGGGGGCTAGATGAGCAGTTCTTC	CATSDHPDRGLDEQFF
NA	TRBD2	TRBJ2-1	TRBV3-1/TRBV3-2	TGTGCCAGCAGCCAAGTGGGACTAGCGGGTGAGCAGTTCTTC	CASSQVGLAGEQFF
NA	NA	TRBJ1-1	TRBV2	TGTGCCAGCAGTCCCCGACAGGAAGCTTTCTTT	CASSPRQEAFF
NA	NA	TRBJ1-2	TRBV27	TGTGCCAGCAGTTCGGGGGGTGGTGGCTACACCTTC	CASSSGGGGYTF
few	TRBD1	TRBJ1-5	TRBV27	TGTGCCAGCAGCCGACAGGGGTTTAGCAATCAGCCCCAGCATTTT	CASSRQGFSNQPQHF
NA	TRBD2	TRBJ2-1	TRBV7-9	TGTGCCAGCAGCGCCAGAGGACTAGCGGCCTCCTACAATGAGCAGTTCTTC	CASSARGLAASYNEQFF
NA	NA	TRBJ1-5	TRBV18	TGTGCCAGCTCACCGAACTTAAATAGCAATCAGCCCCAGCATTTT	CASSPNLNSNQPQHF
NA	TRBD1	TRBJ2-2	TRBV6-2/TRBV6-3	TGTGCCAGCAGTCGGGATTCCGGGACAGTGAACACCGGGGAGCTGTTTTTT	CASSRDSGTVNTGELFF